A single count supports the clone carrying this T cell receptor beta chain. What it binds is not known. A single base separates this from a much larger clone, so it may be a read error. This sample stems from a study of T cells in Graves' hyperthyroidism and ophthalmopathy. Broader study findings: Ophthalmopathy, as predicted by the model, came a median about seven months after the prediction.

Exclusion followed for patients with uncontrolled infection, other autoimmune disease, pregnancy or lactation. Diagnoses rested on clinical symptoms, serum thyroxine and TRAb, thyroid ultrasound and orbital computed tomography. RNA transcripts were the template for amplifying TCR beta CDR3 regions. The HTBI primer set was used in a first-round RT-PCR of the TCR CDR3. TCRdb redid the calling of the multiplex PCR reads with MiXCR, one entry per CDR3 protein. The sample holds about 700,000 distinct CDR3 sequences; roughly 46% are singletons and the top ten take more than 7%. This TCR was recovered from an adult man with Graves' disease, either hyperthyroidism or ophthalmopathy (not recorded which). Source material: peripheral blood or thyroid tissue (not recorded which).

The CDR3 here is CASSYSDNSPLHF. CDR3 coding DNA: TGTGCCAGCAGTTACAGTGATAATTCACCCCTCCACTTT. The V gene is TRBV2, the J gene TRBJ1-6, with D uncertain. Trimming left V 5 bases short and J 5 bases short, with 7 bases between. The germline V gene encodes CDR1 SNHLY and CDR2 FYNNEI. The CDR3 runs 13 residues.